This T cell receptor beta chain originates from a study of T cells after yellow fever vaccination. Study conclusions and caveats: Highly abundant clonotypes carried over from the bulk population could end up in FACS-sorted repertoires as contaminants. When the response was secondary, it was weaker but reached its peak faster, day 5 versus 15. After the booster, 96% of CD4 and 75% to 90% of CD8 primary-response clones were re-detected.

Of note for this clonotype: Its antigen is not known.

It was through 5'RACE template switching that TCR cDNA was made, with a universal primer site and UMIs added. TCRdb re-called the 5' RACE reads through MiXCR, storing one row per CDR3 protein. The table records 300,000 to 400,000 distinct CDR3 sequences, approximately 13% of them present only once. The trim removed 4 bases at V and 6 bases at J, leaving 9 bases unmatched. The germline CDR1 and CDR2 sequences are SGHTA and FQGNSA. The CDR3 spans 15 residues. The sequences come from CD4+ T cells sorted from PBMCs, collected 15 days after the yellow fever booster vaccination. This sequence was found in a man in his late teens or twenties who received the YFV17D yellow fever vaccine. V and J are TRBV7-2 and TRBJ1-2; TRBD1 aligns across 9 bases. CDR3 coding DNA: TGTGCCAGCAGCTGGGCCCCCGGGACAGGGAATGGCTACACCTTC. Its translation: CASSWAPGTGNGYTF.